The 11 T cell receptor beta chains presented below share a single source sample, sequenced in a study of blood T cells in healthy people across ages. A second PCR of about 6 to 11 cycles used a sample-barcoded 5' primer and a J-beta primer mix. In TCRdb, the 5' RACE reads were re-called with MiXCR into one record per CDR3 protein. The data show fewer than 1 million distinct CDR3 sequences, around two fifths seen once. Sequenced material: blood. These receptors originate from a man in his sixties in good health.

The chain links TRBV10-1 to TRBJ1-2; D might be TRBD1 (5 bases). The germline CDR1 and CDR2 sequences are WNHNN and SYGVQD (reference sequence). The CDR3 contains 13 residues. V was pared by 4 bases and J by 5 bases, with 11 bases between. CDR3 DNA sequence: TGCGCCAGCAGTGTCGCCAGGGAATATGGCTACACCTTC. Amino acids: CASSVAREYGYTF.

With respect to this clonotype: A much bigger clone sits one base away, suggesting this may be a read error. This CDR3 is CASSVEGAYGYTF. DNA for the CDR3: TGTGCCAGCAGTGTAGAGGGAGCCTATGGCTACACCTTC. The V and J genes are TRBV25-1 and TRBJ1-2; D is undetermined. Germline CDR1 is MGHDK and CDR2 is SYGVNS. This CDR3 is 13 amino acids long. Trimming cost V 4 bases and J 4 bases, with 10 bases left between them.

This chain uses TRBV6-6 with TRBJ1-6, with 8 positions matching TRBD1. The germline V gene has CDR1 MNHNY and CDR2 SVGAGI (reference sequence). This CDR3 spans 15 amino acids. V was clipped by 4 bases and J by 4 bases; unmatched bases: 3. CDR3 nucleotide sequence: TGTGCCAGCAGTTTTACAGGGGGGTATAATTCACCCCTCCACTTT. Its protein product is CASSFTGGYNSPLHF.

The rearrangement links TRBV9 to TRBJ2-3, with D hard to call. V lost 1 base and J lost 3, with 9 bases in between. Germline V gene data show CDR1 as SGDLS and CDR2 as YYNGEE. CDR3 length equals 14 residues. For the CDR3, the DNA is TGTGCCAGCAGCGTAAGGCCCACGACAGATACGCAGTATTTT. Translated, it gives CASSVRPTTDTQYF.

Concerning this clonotype: A junction boundary mismatches the germline segment, possibly from a read error. This chain joins TRBV20-1 and TRBJ1-6; possible D gene TRBD1, 5 bases. This CDR3 is built from 15 residues. The V gene's germline CDR1 is DFQATT and CDR2 SNEGSKA (reference sequence). This CDR3 reads CGARVAGEGNSPLHF. The CDR3 nucleotides are TGCGGTGCTAGAGTTGCGGGGGAAGGAAATTCACCCCTCCACTTT.

This clonotype came up a few times. The V and J genes are TRBV27 and TRBJ2-7; 7 bases fit TRBD2. Germline loops: CDR1 MNHEY, CDR2 SMNVEV (reference sequence). There are 15 residues in the CDR3. Trimming at V came to 0 bases and at J to 1 base, leaving 3 bases not matched to a gene. This chain's CDR3 is CASSLSSGASYEQYF. The CDR3 region has the DNA TGTGCCAGCAGTTTATCAAGCGGGGCGTCCTACGAGCAGTACTTC.

This clonotype has just a few counts. The chain couples TRBV4-2 to TRBJ1-1; no clear D gene. Trimming left V 2 bases short and J 1 base short, with 8 bases between. The germline V gene has CDR1 LGHNA and CDR2 YNFKEQ. The CDR3 contains 14 residues. In nucleotides, the CDR3 is TGTGCCAGCAGCCAAAGTGGTCCGAACACTGAAGCTTTCTTT. The encoded protein is CASSQSGPNTEAFF.

The V gene is TRBV20-1, the J gene TRBJ2-5, with TRBD2 matching over 7 bases. Unmatched junction bases numbered 10, after V lost 2 bases and J lost 7 bases. This CDR3 spans 14 amino acids. The germline V gene has CDR1 DFQATT and CDR2 SNEGSKA (reference sequence). CDR3 in DNA: TGCAGTGCTAGATTCAGCGGGGCCGTCGCGACCCAGTACTTC. This translates into CSARFSGAVATQYF.

Regarding this clonotype: Compared with germline, one end of the junction differs, possibly owing to a read error. The rearrangement joins TRBV12-3 or TRBV12-4 to TRBJ1-5; D uncertain. The CDR3 runs 13 residues. CDR3 sequence reads: CAGSRSKNQPQHF. The CDR3 bases are TGTGCCGGCAGTCGGAGTAAAAATCAGCCCCAGCATTTT.

The chain uses TRBV20-1 and TRBJ2-7; D gene ambiguous. Germline loops: CDR1 DFQATT, CDR2 SNEGSKA (reference sequence). V was trimmed by 0 bases and J by 7 bases, leaving 7 bases between them. The CDR3 extends over 11 amino acids. The DNA for the CDR3 is TGCAGTGCTAGAGATCACCCGGAGCAGTACTTC. Its translation is CSARDHPEQYF.

The CDR3 DNA follows: TGTGCCAGCAGCAATATTCCGGGAAGAGGCGGGAATCAGCCCCAGCATTTT. Translating it yields CASSNIPGRGGNQPQHF. The chain employs TRBV21-1 and TRBJ1-5; TRBD1 is taken as the D call from the table, unchecked against the DNA. TRBV21-1 is annotated as a pseudogene. CDR3 length: 17 residues.